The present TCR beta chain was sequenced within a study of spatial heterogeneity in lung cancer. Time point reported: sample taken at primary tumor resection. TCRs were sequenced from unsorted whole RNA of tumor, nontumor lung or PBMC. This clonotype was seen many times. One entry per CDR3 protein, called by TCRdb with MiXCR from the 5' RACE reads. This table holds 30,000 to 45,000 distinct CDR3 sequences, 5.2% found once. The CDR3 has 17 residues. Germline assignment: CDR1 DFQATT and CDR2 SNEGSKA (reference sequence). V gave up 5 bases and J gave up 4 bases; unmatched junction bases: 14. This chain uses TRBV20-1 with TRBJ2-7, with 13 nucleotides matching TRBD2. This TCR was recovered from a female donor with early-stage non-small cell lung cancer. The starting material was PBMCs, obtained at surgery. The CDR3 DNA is TGCAGTGCTCTCGGACTAGCGGGAGTTACCCCAAGATACGAGCAGTACTTC. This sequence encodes CSALGLAGVTPRYEQYF.